This passage covers 28 T cell receptor beta chains from one sample sequenced in a study of blood T cells in healthy people across ages. Using a J-beta primer mix together with a sample-barcoded 5' primer, a second PCR was run for roughly 7 to 12 cycles. One entry per CDR3 protein, called by TCRdb with MiXCR from the 5' RACE reads. Of around 1,000,000 distinct CDR3 sequences listed, roughly a quarter are singletons. This sample was shared with a second study, whose subject was T cells of mothers and their children.

The sample was blood. All receptors derive from a girl aged 2-9 years in good health.

This clonotype was seen a handful of times. The chain is built from TRBV6-1 and TRBJ2-1; weak D call: TRBD1 (6 bases). The closer fit of TRBJ2-5 to the DNA end suggests the J call may be wrong. The germline V gene encodes CDR1 MNHNS and CDR2 SASEGT. The CDR3 is 17 amino acids. For the CDR3, the DNA is TGTGCCAGCAGCTCAACCTTTGGGACCGAAGGGGGAGAGACCCAGTACTTC. It is translated as CASSSTFGTEGGETQYF.

V gene TRBV6-1 combines with J gene TRBJ1-5; 9 bases agree with TRBD1. The CDR3 spans 16 residues. Germline CDR1 MNHNS, CDR2 SASEGT. V shed 1 base, J shed 5 bases, and the junction held 6 bases outside the gene matches. The CDR3 DNA follows: TGTGCCAGCAGTGAAGGACGGGACAGGGTGGATCAGCCCCAGCATTTT. Its translation: CASSEGRDRVDQPQHF.

The V gene is TRBV7-2, the J gene TRBJ1-2; maybe TRBD1 (5 bases). The CDR3 has 15 residues. Trimming took off 5 bases at V and 3 bases at J, with 16 bases between the two ends. The germline gives CDR1 SGHTA, CDR2 FQGNSA. The CDR3 DNA reads as TGTGCCAGCAGCCCGAATACAGGTTTCCACTATGGCTACACCTTC. Its translation is CASSPNTGFHYGYTF.

This rearrangement joins TRBV2 to TRBJ2-7, with D possibly being TRBD1 (5 bases). V was cut by 7 bases and J by 1 base, with 17 bases left in between. The CDR3 is 15 residues long. Per germline, CDR1 SNHLY and CDR2 FYNNEI. The CDR3 DNA sequence: TGTGCCAGCATTGGGGCCGAGAAGGGTTCCTACGAGCAGTACTTC. It translates to CASIGAEKGSYEQYF.

The chain links TRBV4-2 to TRBJ2-4, with 7 bases aligning to TRBD2. CDR3 length equals 17 residues. In germline, CDR1 is LGHNA, CDR2 YNFKEQ. The J segment lost 2 bases and the V segment lost 4 bases, leaving 11 bases of the junction unmatched. The CDR3 here is CASSPGGGSATKNIQYF. The CDR3 DNA follows: TGTGCCAGCAGCCCGGGAGGAGGGTCAGCCACCAAAAACATTCAGTACTTC.

The chain couples TRBV12-3 or TRBV12-4 to TRBJ2-7; 7 bases fit TRBD1. The CDR3 is 14 residues long. V dropped 7 bases and J dropped 1; count of bases not matched to a gene: 7. CDR3 DNA: TGTGCCAGCAACCCGGGACAGTCGTCCTACGAGCAGTACTTC. Protein: CASNPGQSSYEQYF.

The chain couples TRBV20-1 to TRBJ2-4; D remains unclear. The CDR3 extends over 16 amino acids. Germline V gene data show CDR1 as DFQATT and CDR2 as SNEGSKA (reference sequence). Trimming pared 5 bases from V and 6 bases from J, leaving 23 bases between. This CDR3 reads CSAPSGRQSVGNIQYF. In nucleotides, the CDR3 is TGCAGTGCTCCCTCTGGGCGCCAGTCCGTCGGAAACATTCAGTACTTC.

The table lists this clonotype with a few counts. The V gene is TRBV4-3, the J gene TRBJ2-5; TRBD2 matches 9 bases. Trimming removed 3 bases from V and 0 bases from J; junction bases left unmatched: 2. Germline V gives CDR1 LGHNA, CDR2 YSLEER. The CDR3 totals 15 residues. Here the CDR3 DNA reads TGCGCCAGCAGCCATAGACTAGCGGACCAAGAGACCCAGTACTTC. This codes for CASSHRLADQETQYF.

This chain connects TRBV12-3 or TRBV12-4 to TRBJ2-5, with D unresolved. This CDR3 spans 11 amino acids. Trimming took off 2 bases at V and 10 bases at J, with 8 bases between the two ends. The CDR3 protein is CASSLNADQYF. As DNA, the CDR3 is TGTGCCAGCAGTTTAAACGCGGACCAGTACTTC.

A few counts support this clonotype. This chain uses TRBV4-1 with TRBJ1-5; no firm D call. This CDR3 region has 14 residues. Trimming cost V 0 bases and J 10 bases, with 13 bases left between them. Germline CDR1 and CDR2: MGHRA and YSYEKL. CDR3 in DNA: TGCGCCAGCAGCCAAGAGATAGATTTAGAACCCCAGCATTTT. It translates to CASSQEIDLEPQHF.

This clonotype was counted between two and nine times. One end of the junction fails to match germline, which may point to a read error. V usage is TRBV13 and J usage is TRBJ2-5; 7 nucleotides align to TRBD2. The CDR3 length is 15 residues. In germline, CDR1 is PRHDT, CDR2 FYEKMQ (reference sequence). The CDR3 protein is CASSYLLRGEETLYF. As DNA, the CDR3 is TGTGCCAGCAGCTACCTCCTACGGGGGGAAGAGACCCTGTACTTC. The full variable domain, its missing parts supplied by reference TRBV13 and TRBJ2-5, is AAGVIQSPRHLIKEKRETATLKCYPIPRHDTVYWYQQGPGQDPQFLISFYEKMQSDKGSIPDRFSAQQFSDYHSELNMSSLELGDSALYFCASSYLLRGEETLYFGPGTRLLVL.

The rearrangement uses TRBV6-6 and TRBJ2-3, with D possibly called TRBD1 or TRBD2 (5 bases each). The V end was cut by 4 bases, the J end by 2 bases, with 16 bases between. Looked up from germline, CDR1 is MNHNY and CDR2 is SVGAGI (reference sequence). The CDR3 runs 16 residues. CDR3 in DNA: TGTGCCAGCAGTTCGTCCAGGCCGGGGCACACAGATACGCAGTATTTT. This codes for CASSSSRPGHTDTQYF.

This clonotype was seen only a few times. The genes are TRBV27 and TRBJ2-2; D is uncertain. The germline V gene has CDR1 MNHEY and CDR2 SMNVEV (reference sequence). V gave up 7 bases and J gave up 4 bases, with 10 bases separating them. The CDR3 has 13 amino acids. The CDR3 bases are TGTGCCAGCACCTTATTAGCCACCGGGGAGCTGTTTTTT. Its protein product is CASTLLATGELFF.

This rearrangement joins TRBV6-2 or TRBV6-3 to TRBJ2-1; D ambiguous. This CDR3 region has 13 residues. Trimming stripped 0 bases from V and 5 bases from J, with 5 bases between. CDR1 and CDR2 from the germline V gene are MNHEY and SVGEGT. This CDR3 reads CASSYSTHNEQFF. CDR3 sequence (DNA): TGTGCCAGCAGTTACTCGACTCACAATGAGCAGTTCTTC.

This clonotype was picked up a small number of times. The chain has TRBV7-2 and TRBJ2-5, with 9 bases identical to TRBD2. The trim removed 8 bases at V and 1 base at J, leaving 8 bases unmatched. The CDR3 totals 15 residues. Germline V gene lookup returns CDR1 SGHTA and CDR2 FQGNSA. CDR3 residues: CASWRGGGAQETQYF. CDR3 bases: TGTGCCAGCTGGAGAGGCGGGGGGGCCCAAGAGACCCAGTACTTC.

On this clonotype itself: A junction boundary mismatches the germline segment, possibly from a read error. The chain is built from TRBV27 and TRBJ2-5, with unresolved D. The CDR3 loop spans 10 amino acids. CDR1 MNHEY and CDR2 SMNVEV come from the germline V gene (reference sequence). DNA of the CDR3: TGTGCCACCAGTAAAGAGACCCAGTACTTC. Protein product: CATSKETQYF.

This clonotype was seen more than once but under ten times. The chain links TRBV29-1 to TRBJ2-1, with 12 bases fitting TRBD2. V lost 6 bases, J lost 9 bases, and 6 bases stayed unmatched. From germline, CDR1 is SQVTM and CDR2 ANQGSEA. The CDR3 extends over 13 amino acids. CDR3 protein: CSVRLAGDGEQFF. The CDR3 DNA is TGCAGCGTCCGACTAGCGGGAGATGGTGAGCAGTTCTTC.

This clonotype was counted only a few times. The junction and the germline gene differ at one end; a read error may be behind it. The chain carries TRBV7-9 and TRBJ1-1; no clear D gene. From germline, CDR1 is SEHNR and CDR2 FQNEAQ (reference sequence). The CDR3 is 13 amino acids. The CDR3 region has the DNA TGTGCCAGCAGCTTAGAGGGAGGCACTGAAGTTTTCTTT. It yields the protein CASSLEGGTEVFF. Full variable domain (remainder filled in from reference TRBV7-9 and TRBJ1-1): DTGVSQNPRHKITKRGQNVTFRCDPISEHNRLYWYRQTLGQGPEFLTYFQNEAQLEKSRLLSDRFSAERPKGSFSTLEIQRTEQGDSAMYLCASSLEGGTEVFFGQGTRLTVV.

A few counts support this clonotype. The chain uses TRBV2 and TRBJ1-2, with D unresolved. Trimming stripped 1 base from V and 8 bases from J, with 17 bases between. This CDR3 is built from 15 residues. Per the germline V gene, CDR1 is SNHLY and CDR2 is FYNNEI. The chain's CDR3 is CASSEVSDELWGYTF. CDR3 sequence (DNA): TGTGCCAGCAGTGAAGTGTCCGACGAATTATGGGGCTACACCTTC.

The chain has TRBV5-1 and TRBJ2-1; a possible D gene is TRBD2 (5 bases). Germline CDR1 SGHRS, CDR2 YFSETQ. Trimming left V 1 base short and J 0 bases short, with 8 bases between. The CDR3 is made up of 15 amino acids. The CDR3 protein is CASSLQAASYNEQFF. The CDR3 DNA follows: TGCGCCAGCAGCTTGCAAGCGGCCTCCTACAATGAGCAGTTCTTC. Complete variable domain (other parts from reference TRBV5-1 and TRBJ2-1): KAGVTQTPRYLIKTRGQQVTLSCSPISGHRSVSWYQQTPGQGLQFLFEYFSETQRNKGNFPGRFSGRQFSNSRSEMNVSTLELGDSALYLCASSLQAASYNEQFFGPGTRLTVL.

This clonotype turned up a few times. V is TRBV4-2 and J is TRBJ2-3; unclear D gene. The V gene's germline CDR1 is LGHNA and CDR2 YNFKEQ. This CDR3 spans 15 amino acids. The V end lost 0 bases, the J end lost 4 bases, and 11 bases lay between the germline ends. The CDR3 loop reads CASSQEGAVADTQYF. The CDR3 DNA reads as TGTGCCAGCAGCCAAGAAGGAGCAGTGGCAGATACGCAGTATTTT.

In its sample, this clonotype was seen a few times. The chain combines TRBV3-1 with TRBJ2-1; D not resolved. CDR3 length: 15 residues. CDR1 LGHDT and CDR2 YNNKEL come from the germline V gene (reference sequence). V dropped 4 bases and J dropped 4 bases, with 14 bases sitting between them. CDR3 amino acids: CASSPDPSGYNEQFF. Here the CDR3 DNA reads TGTGCCAGCAGCCCAGACCCATCCGGTTACAATGAGCAGTTCTTC.

This clonotype has a single count. V is TRBV5-1 and J is TRBJ2-7; D not certain. The CDR3 contains 13 residues. Germline CDR1 SGHRS, CDR2 YFSETQ. The germline V and J ends were trimmed by 4 bases and 7 bases, with 15 bases remaining between them. The CDR3 spells CASSSDGGWEQYF. As DNA, the CDR3 is TGCGCCAGCAGCAGTGATGGCGGATGGGAGCAGTACTTC.

The genes are TRBV4-3 and TRBJ1-1; D uncertain. Looked up from germline, CDR1 is LGHNA and CDR2 is YSLEER. V was cut by 0 bases and J by 1 base, with 6 bases left in between. This CDR3 contains 14 residues. The CDR3 DNA reads TGCGCCAGCAGCCAAGATTCTCAGAACACTGAAGCTTTCTTT. Translation: CASSQDSQNTEAFF.

There are a few counts of this clonotype. The chain recombines TRBV7-2 with TRBJ1-4; TRBD1 agrees at 8 bases. CDR1 SGHTA and CDR2 FQGNSA come from the germline V gene. This CDR3 region has 14 residues. Trimming removed 5 bases from V and 10 bases from J; junction bases left unmatched: 9. The CDR3 DNA sequence: TGTGCCAGCAGCAATCGACAGGGGAGAGGAAAACTGTTTTTT. This codes for CASSNRQGRGKLFF. Variable domain in full (rest from reference TRBV7-2 and TRBJ1-4): GAGVSQSPSNKVTEKGKDVELRCDPISGHTALYWYRQSLGQGLEFLIYFQGNSAPDKSGLPSDRFSAERTGGSVSTLTIQRTQQEDSAVYLCASSNRQGRGKLFFGSGTQLSVL.

The V gene is TRBV29-1, the J gene TRBJ1-5; D not certain. The V end was cut by 5 bases, the J end by 5 bases, with 13 bases between. This CDR3 comprises 13 residues. CDR1 and CDR2 from the germline V gene are SQVTM and ANQGSEA. In DNA form, the CDR3 reads TGCAGCGTTTTACCGGGAGAACATCAGCCCCAGCATTTT. Amino acid sequence: CSVLPGEHQPQHF.

The chain employs TRBV29-1 and TRBJ1-1, with D maybe TRBD1 (5 bases). CDR1 is SQVTM and CDR2 is ANQGSEA in the germline V gene. The CDR3 loop spans 16 amino acids. V lost 3 bases and J 1 base, leaving 18 bases between the germline ends. CDR3 sequence: CSVDLIPGRPNTEAFF. The CDR3 DNA sequence: TGCAGCGTTGATCTTATCCCGGGACGGCCGAACACTGAAGCTTTCTTT.

This rearrangement joins TRBV7-2 to TRBJ1-5; D gene uncertain. Germline V gene data show CDR1 as SGHTA and CDR2 as FQGNSA. This CDR3 is 14 amino acids long. Trimming removed 5 bases at V and 0 bases at J, with 8 bases between. This CDR3 reads CASSLDYSNQPQHF. The DNA of the CDR3 is TGTGCCAGCAGCCTCGACTATAGCAATCAGCCCCAGCATTTT.